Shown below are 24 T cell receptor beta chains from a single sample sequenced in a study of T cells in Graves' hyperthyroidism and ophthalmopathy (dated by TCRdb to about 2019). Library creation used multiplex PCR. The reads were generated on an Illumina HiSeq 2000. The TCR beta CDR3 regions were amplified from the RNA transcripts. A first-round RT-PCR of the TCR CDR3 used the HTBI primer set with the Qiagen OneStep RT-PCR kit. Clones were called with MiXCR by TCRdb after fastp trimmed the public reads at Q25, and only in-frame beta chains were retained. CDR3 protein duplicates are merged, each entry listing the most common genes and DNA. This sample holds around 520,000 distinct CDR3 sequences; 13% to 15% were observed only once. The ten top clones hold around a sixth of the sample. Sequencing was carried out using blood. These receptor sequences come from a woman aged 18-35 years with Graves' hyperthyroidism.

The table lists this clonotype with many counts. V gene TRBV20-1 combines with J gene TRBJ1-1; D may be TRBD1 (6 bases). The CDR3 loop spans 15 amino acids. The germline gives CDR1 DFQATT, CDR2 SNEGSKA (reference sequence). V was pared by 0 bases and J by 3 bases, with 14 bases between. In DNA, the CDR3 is TGCAGTGCTAGAGACCCCAGGGGTTCGGACACTGAAGCTTTCTTT. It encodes CSARDPRGSDTEAFF.

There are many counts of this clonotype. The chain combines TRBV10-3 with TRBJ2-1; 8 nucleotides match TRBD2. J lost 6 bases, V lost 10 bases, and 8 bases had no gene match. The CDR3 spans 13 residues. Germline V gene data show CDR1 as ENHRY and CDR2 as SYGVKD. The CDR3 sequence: CATHPTSANEQFF. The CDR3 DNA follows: TGTGCCACACACCCGACTAGCGCCAATGAGCAGTTCTTC.

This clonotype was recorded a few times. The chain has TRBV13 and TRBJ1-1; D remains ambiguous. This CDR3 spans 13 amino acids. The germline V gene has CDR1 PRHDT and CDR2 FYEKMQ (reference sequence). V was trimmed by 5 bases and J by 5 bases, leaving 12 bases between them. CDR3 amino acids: CASSLTLGTEAFF. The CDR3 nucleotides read TGTGCCAGCAGCCTCACACTTGGGACTGAAGCTTTCTTT.

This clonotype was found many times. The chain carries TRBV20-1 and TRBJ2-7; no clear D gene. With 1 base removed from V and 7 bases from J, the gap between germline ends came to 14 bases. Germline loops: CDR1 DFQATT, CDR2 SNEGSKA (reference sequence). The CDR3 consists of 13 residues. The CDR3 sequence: CSARAQPSTEQYF. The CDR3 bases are TGCAGTGCTAGAGCTCAACCCTCCACTGAGCAGTACTTC.

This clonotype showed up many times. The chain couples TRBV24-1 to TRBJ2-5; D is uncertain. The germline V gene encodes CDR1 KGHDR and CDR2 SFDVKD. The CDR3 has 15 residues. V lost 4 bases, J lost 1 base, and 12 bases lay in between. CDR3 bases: TGTGCCACCAGTGACCGAAGTGACTCCCAAGAGACCCAGTACTTC. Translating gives CATSDRSDSQETQYF.

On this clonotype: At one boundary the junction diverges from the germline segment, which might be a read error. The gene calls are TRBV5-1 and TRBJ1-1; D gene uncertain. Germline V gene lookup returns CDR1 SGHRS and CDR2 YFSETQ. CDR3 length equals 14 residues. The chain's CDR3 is CASSLGVSNTEALF. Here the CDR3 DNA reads TGCGCCAGCAGCTTGGGAGTCTCGAACACTGAAGCTCTCTTT.

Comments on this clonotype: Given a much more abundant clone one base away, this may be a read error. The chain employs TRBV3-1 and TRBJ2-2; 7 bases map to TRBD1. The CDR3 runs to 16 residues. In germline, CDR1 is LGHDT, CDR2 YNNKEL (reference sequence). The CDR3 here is CASSQIDRVNTGELSF. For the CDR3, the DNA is TGTGCCAGCAGCCAAATTGACAGGGTTAACACCGGGGAGCTGTCTTTT.

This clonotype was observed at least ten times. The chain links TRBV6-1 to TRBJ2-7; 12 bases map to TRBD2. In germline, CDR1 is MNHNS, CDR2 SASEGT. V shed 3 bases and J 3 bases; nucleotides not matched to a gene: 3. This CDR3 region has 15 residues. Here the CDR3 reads CASSDMTSGSYEQYF. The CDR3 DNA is TGTGCCAGCAGTGATATGACTAGCGGGAGCTACGAGCAGTACTTC.

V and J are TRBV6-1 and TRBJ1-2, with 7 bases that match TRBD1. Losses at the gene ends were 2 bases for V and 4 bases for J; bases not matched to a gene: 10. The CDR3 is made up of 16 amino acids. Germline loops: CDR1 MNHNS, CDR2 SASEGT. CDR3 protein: CASSESHRTGFYGYTF. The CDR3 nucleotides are TGTGCCAGCAGTGAATCACACCGGACAGGATTCTATGGCTACACCTTC.

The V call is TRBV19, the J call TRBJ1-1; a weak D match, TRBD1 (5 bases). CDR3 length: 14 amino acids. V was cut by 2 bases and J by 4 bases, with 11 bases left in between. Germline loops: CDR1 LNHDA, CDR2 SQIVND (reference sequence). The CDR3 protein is CASSITPGRTEAFF. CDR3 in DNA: TGTGCCAGTAGTATAACCCCAGGGCGCACTGAAGCTTTCTTT.

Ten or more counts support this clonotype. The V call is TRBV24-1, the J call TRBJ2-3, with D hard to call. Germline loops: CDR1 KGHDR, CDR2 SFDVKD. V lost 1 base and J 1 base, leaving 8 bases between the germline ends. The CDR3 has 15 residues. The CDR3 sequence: CATSDLNTRTDTQYF. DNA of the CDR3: TGTGCCACCAGTGATTTAAACACACGCACAGATACGCAGTATTTT.

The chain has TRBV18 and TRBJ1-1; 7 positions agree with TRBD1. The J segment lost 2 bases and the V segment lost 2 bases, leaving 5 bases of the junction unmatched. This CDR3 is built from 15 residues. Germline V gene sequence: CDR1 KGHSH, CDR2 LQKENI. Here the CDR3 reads CASSPSRDSNTEAFF. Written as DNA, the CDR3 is TGTGCCAGCTCACCATCCCGGGACAGCAACACTGAAGCTTTCTTT.

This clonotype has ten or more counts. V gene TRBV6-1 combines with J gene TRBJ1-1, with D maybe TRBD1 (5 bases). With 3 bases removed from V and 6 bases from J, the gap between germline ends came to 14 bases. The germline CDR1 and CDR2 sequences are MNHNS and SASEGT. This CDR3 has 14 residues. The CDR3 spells CASSEGRLDAEAFF. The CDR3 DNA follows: TGTGCCAGCAGTGAGGGGCGTTTGGACGCTGAAGCTTTCTTT.

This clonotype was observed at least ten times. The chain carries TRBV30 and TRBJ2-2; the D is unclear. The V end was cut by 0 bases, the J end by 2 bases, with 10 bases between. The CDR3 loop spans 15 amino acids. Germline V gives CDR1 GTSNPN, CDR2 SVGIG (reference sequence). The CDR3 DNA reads TGTGCCTGGAGTGTGACCGCTTTAAACACCGGGGAGCTGTTTTTT. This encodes CAWSVTALNTGELFF.

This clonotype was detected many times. The DNA of the CDR3 is TGTGCCAGCAGTGAGATCAGGTCCTCTGGTGAAGCTTTCTTT. This codes for CASSEIRSSGEAFF. This chain joins TRBV6-1 and TRBJ1-1; D not certain. There are 14 residues in the CDR3. The V gene's germline CDR1 is MNHNS and CDR2 SASEGT. V lost 3 bases and J lost 7, with 15 bases in between.

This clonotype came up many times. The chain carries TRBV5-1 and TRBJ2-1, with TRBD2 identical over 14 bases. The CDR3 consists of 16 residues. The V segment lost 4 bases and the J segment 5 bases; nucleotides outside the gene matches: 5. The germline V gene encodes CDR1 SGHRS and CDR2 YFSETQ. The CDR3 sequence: CASSRLAGGGDNEQFF. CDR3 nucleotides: TGCGCCAGCAGCCGACTAGCGGGAGGGGGGGACAATGAGCAGTTCTTC.

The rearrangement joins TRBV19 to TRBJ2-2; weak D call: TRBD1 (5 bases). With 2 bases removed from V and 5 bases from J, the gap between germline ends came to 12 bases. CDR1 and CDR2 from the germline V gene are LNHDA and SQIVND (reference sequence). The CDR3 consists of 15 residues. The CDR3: CASSIISGLTGELFF. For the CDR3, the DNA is TGTGCCAGTAGTATAATCTCAGGGCTTACCGGGGAGCTGTTTTTT.

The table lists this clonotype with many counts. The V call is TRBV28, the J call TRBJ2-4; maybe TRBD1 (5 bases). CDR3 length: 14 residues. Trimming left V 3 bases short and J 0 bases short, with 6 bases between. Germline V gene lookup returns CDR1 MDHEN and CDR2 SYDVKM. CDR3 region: CASSFRAAKNIQYF. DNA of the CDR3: TGTGCCAGCAGTTTCAGGGCAGCCAAAAACATTCAGTACTTC. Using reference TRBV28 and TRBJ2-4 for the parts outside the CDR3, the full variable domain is DVKVTQSSRYLVKRTGEKVFLECVQDMDHENMFWYRQDPGLGLRLIYFSYDVKMKEKGDIPEGYSVSREKKERFSLILESASTNQTSMYLCASSFRAAKNIQYFGAGTRLSVL.

The CDR3 region is CASSLWPLGGANTGELFF. The CDR3 bases are TGTGCCAGCAGTTTGTGGCCCCTAGGCGGCGCGAACACCGGGGAGCTGTTTTTT. The chain combines TRBV6-1 with TRBJ2-2, with D unresolved. Germline CDR1 MNHNS, CDR2 SASEGT. V was trimmed by 5 bases and J by 0 bases, leaving 19 bases between them. The CDR3 spans 18 residues.

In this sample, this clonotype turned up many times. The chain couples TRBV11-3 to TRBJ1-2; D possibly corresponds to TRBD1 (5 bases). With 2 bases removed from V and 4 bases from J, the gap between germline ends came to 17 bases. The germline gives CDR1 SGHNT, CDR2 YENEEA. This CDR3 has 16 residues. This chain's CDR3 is CASSLSSGGVRYGYTF. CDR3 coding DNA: TGTGCCAGCAGCTTATCTTCGGGGGGGGTTCGCTATGGCTACACCTTC.

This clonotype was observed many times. CDR3 sequence: CASSLYSGTKNQPQHF. As DNA, the CDR3 is TGTGCCAGCAGTTTATACTCCGGGACAAAGAATCAGCCCCAGCATTTT. The chain carries TRBV12-3 or TRBV12-4 and TRBJ1-5; perhaps TRBD1 as D (6 bases). V was pared by 2 bases and J by 4 bases, with 15 bases between. CDR3 size: 16 residues.

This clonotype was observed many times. The CDR3 protein is CASSLGHYGYTF. CDR3 sequence (DNA): TGTGCCAGCAGTTTAGGACACTATGGCTACACCTTC. The genes are TRBV12-3 or TRBV12-4 and TRBJ1-2; no clear D. The CDR3 loop spans 12 amino acids. Trimming took 1 base from V and 3 from J, leaving 3 bases between them.

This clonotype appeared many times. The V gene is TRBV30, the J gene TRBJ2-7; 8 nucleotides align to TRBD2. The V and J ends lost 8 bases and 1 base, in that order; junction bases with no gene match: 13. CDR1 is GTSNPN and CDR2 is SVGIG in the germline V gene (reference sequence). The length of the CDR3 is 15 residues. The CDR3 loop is CAAPGGSGSSYEQYF. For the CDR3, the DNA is TGTGCCGCCCCCGGGGGGAGCGGGAGTTCCTACGAGCAGTACTTC.

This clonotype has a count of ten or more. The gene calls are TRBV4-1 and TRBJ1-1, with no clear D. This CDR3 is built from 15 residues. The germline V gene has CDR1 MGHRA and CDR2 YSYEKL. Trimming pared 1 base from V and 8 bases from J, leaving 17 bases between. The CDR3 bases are TGCGCCAGCAGCCAAGGGTTAATCGGGGAGCGAGAAGCTTTCTTT. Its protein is CASSQGLIGEREAFF.